The T cell receptor (beta chain) described here comes from a study of radiotherapy plus CTLA-4 blockade in lung cancer. Study-level background: An objective response was seen in around 17% of patients, and disease control in over 25%. Whole-study results and caveats: Radiotherapy was combined with ipilimumab, and tumor-derived TCR clones then expanded in blood. According to reports, early shifts in blood T cell clones, alongside interferon-beta, forecast response most accurately.

TCRdb keeps only in-frame clones here, not all; method: immunoSEQ multiplex PCR. The sample records about 76,000 clones, approximately 80% being singletons. Deletions cut 1 base from V and 6 bases from J, with 15 bases between. In germline, CDR1 is SGHTA, CDR2 FQGTGA. The length of the CDR3 is 15 residues. Comment on this clone: Its antigen is unknown.

Treatment of patients with chemo-refractory metastatic non-small-cell lung cancer consisted of focal radiation plus CTLA-4 blockade with ipilimumab. Sequencing was performed on peripheral blood, taken from a patient treated with radiotherapy plus ipilimumab. This receptor was identified in a human donor with non-small cell lung cancer who had stable disease on radiotherapy plus ipilimumab. V gene TRBV7-3 combines with J gene TRBJ1-2; D is unclear. CDR3 sequence (DNA): TGTGCCAGCAGCTTAAATCCAACCCGGGTAGATGGCTACACCTTC. It yields the protein CASSLNPTRVDGYTF.